The entry below describes one TCR beta chain. These data are taken from a study of glioma-infiltrating T cells after dendritic cell vaccination. Study at large: The vaccine used monocyte-derived dendritic cells pulsed overnight with autologous tumor lysate.

The J segment lost 1 base and the V segment lost 1 base, leaving 2 bases of the junction unmatched. This CDR3 has 15 amino acids. CDR1 and CDR2 (germline): LNHDA, SQIVND (reference sequence). TCRdb keeps only in-frame clones here, not all; method: immunoSEQ multiplex PCR. Seen here are 85,000 to 110,000 clones, roughly 81% observed once, and the top ten hold about an eighth. This chain joins TRBV19 and TRBJ2-3, with 7 bases aligning to TRBD1. The source was blood, collected before dendritic cell vaccination. This clonotype was obtained from a human donor with glioblastoma. CDR3 residues: CASSIGGQRTDTQYF. In DNA, the CDR3 is TGTGCCAGTAGTATAGGGGGACAGCGCACAGATACGCAGTATTTT.